These 17 T cell receptor beta chains were all obtained from the same sample, sequenced in a study of Graves' ophthalmopathy and Graves' hyperthyroidism. Amplification of the TCR beta CDR3 regions used RNA transcripts (as template). The workflow started with a first-round RT-PCR run with HTBI primers and then moved on to a second-round multiplex PCR. TCRdb re-called the multiplex PCR reads through MiXCR, storing one row per CDR3 protein. The sample lists 580,000 or so distinct CDR3 sequences, 35% to 40% seen once, with about 4.6% in the top ten. The sequencing sample was made of peripheral blood or thyroid tissue (not recorded which). The receptor source for this set is an adult man with Graves' hyperthyroidism.

The table lists this clonotype with many counts. An end of the junction does not agree with germline; a read error may underlie this. The chain employs TRBV10-3 and TRBJ2-7, with D tentatively TRBD1 (6 bases). The CDR3 consists of 15 residues. Germline-derived CDR1 and CDR2 are ENHRY and SYGVKD. The CDR3 spells CASSEWTDTLYEQYF. The CDR3 bases are TGTGCCAGCAGTGAGTGGACAGACACACTCTACGAGCAGTACTTC.

The chain couples TRBV18 to TRBJ1-6; D is unclear. This CDR3 region has 13 residues. Trimming removed 6 bases at V and 3 bases at J, with 6 bases between. CDR1 is KGHSH and CDR2 is LQKENI in the germline V gene. The CDR3 coding sequence is TGTGCCAGCTCGAACAACTATAATTCACCCCTCCACTTT. This gives the protein CASSNNYNSPLHF.

This clonotype was picked up many times. The chain recombines TRBV19 with TRBJ1-2; D is possibly TRBD1 (6 bases). The CDR3 has 13 residues. The germline V and J ends were trimmed by 9 bases and 3 bases, with 14 bases remaining between them. The germline CDR1 and CDR2 sequences are LNHDA and SQIVND (reference sequence). CDR3 DNA: TGTGCCAGCGCACTCAGGACAGACTATGGCTACACCTTC. Translation: CASALRTDYGYTF.

Ten or more counts support this clonotype. The rearrangement uses TRBV24-1 and TRBJ1-5; D may be TRBD1 (5 bases). Germline values: CDR1 KGHDR, CDR2 SFDVKD. Trimming removed 0 bases from V and 6 bases from J, with 17 bases in between. The CDR3 is 17 residues long. For the CDR3, the DNA is TGTGCCACCAGTGATTTGCTTCCAGGGCGGTTCAGTCAGCCCCAGCATTTT. Protein product: CATSDLLPGRFSQPQHF.

This clonotype was counted ten times or more. CDR3 in amino acids: CASSEADRDDGYTF. The CDR3 DNA reads as TGTGCCAGCAGTGAAGCGGACAGGGATGATGGCTACACCTTC. This chain links TRBV2 with TRBJ1-2, with TRBD1 matching 8 bases. This CDR3 is built from 14 residues. Trimming took 0 bases from V and 6 from J; bases not matched to a gene: 3. The germline gives CDR1 SNHLY, CDR2 FYNNEI.

The sample holds many counts of this clonotype. V gene TRBV7-9 combines with J gene TRBJ2-5; tentative D call: TRBD1 (5 bases). Per the germline V gene, CDR1 is SEHNR and CDR2 is FQNEAQ (reference sequence). Trimming cost V 2 bases and J 5 bases, with 12 bases left between them. The CDR3 extends over 14 amino acids. This CDR3 is CASSLTGFFETQYF. The CDR3 bases are TGTGCCAGCAGCTTAACAGGATTCTTTGAGACCCAGTACTTC.

This clonotype has a count of ten or more. V and J are TRBV7-2 and TRBJ1-2; D gene unclear. The CDR3 is 14 residues long. Trimming removed 5 bases from V and 3 bases from J, with 13 bases in between. Looked up from germline, CDR1 is SGHTA and CDR2 is FQGNSA. CDR3 sequence: CASSPLGLDYGYTF. DNA for the CDR3: TGTGCCAGCAGCCCTTTAGGGCTTGACTATGGCTACACCTTC.

The J gene is TRBJ1-6, the V gene TRBV19, with unresolved D. V was shortened by 8 bases and J by 1 base, with 9 bases between the two germline ends. The CDR3 covers 14 residues. Germline V gene sequence: CDR1 LNHDA, CDR2 SQIVND (reference sequence). CDR3 sequence (DNA): TGTGCCAGTGCCCGGGAGTCCTATAATTCACCCCTCCACTTT. It codes for CASARESYNSPLHF.

CDR3 nucleotide sequence: TGTGCCAGCAGCTTAAAGGGCGGGATTGGATACGAGCAGTACTTC. Translation: CASSLKGGIGYEQYF. V usage is TRBV7-3 and J usage is TRBJ2-7, with D possibly matching TRBD2 (6 bases). The germline V and J ends were trimmed by 1 base and 4 bases, with 14 bases remaining between them. The CDR3 is 15 residues long. Germline V gene sequence: CDR1 SGHTA, CDR2 FQGTGA.

This clonotype occurred once. The junction departs from germline at one end; a sequencing error may be responsible. This chain connects TRBV24-1 to TRBJ1-5; 7 bases line up with TRBD1. The CDR3 has 20 amino acids. The germline V gene encodes CDR1 KGHDR and CDR2 SFDVKD. CDR3 amino acids: CASSFRRERGRPVRDQPQHF. The CDR3 nucleotides are TGTGCCAGCAGTTTTCGACGGGAGAGGGGGCGCCCCGTGAGGGATCAGCCCCAGCATTTT.

The table lists this clonotype with many counts. V gene TRBV20-1 combines with J gene TRBJ2-7; 8 positions agree with TRBD2. From germline, CDR1 is DFQATT and CDR2 SNEGSKA (reference sequence). Trimming took 6 bases from V and 5 from J; bases not matched to a gene: 9. The CDR3 runs to 13 residues. The CDR3 loop is CSAPTGGVDEQYF. The CDR3 DNA sequence: TGCAGTGCCCCAACCGGGGGGGTCGACGAGCAGTACTTC.

This clonotype appeared many times. The rearrangement links TRBV7-9 to TRBJ2-2; 10 nucleotides match TRBD2. The CDR3 runs 16 residues. Germline assignment: CDR1 SEHNR and CDR2 FQNEAQ (reference sequence). With V trimmed by 8 bases and J by 1 base, 7 bases remained unmatched. CDR3 protein: CASRTASGRNTGELFF. The CDR3 DNA follows: TGTGCCAGCCGGACCGCTAGCGGGAGGAACACCGGGGAGCTGTTTTTT.

The chain links TRBV29-1 to TRBJ1-1; tentatively, D is TRBD1 (5 bases). Trimming shortened V by 7 bases and J by 7 bases, and 22 bases separated the two germline ends. Germline V lookup: CDR1 SQVTM, CDR2 ANQGSEA. CDR3 length: 14 amino acids. In DNA form, the CDR3 reads TGCAGCGCCCCGAGAGGGAACGGGCAGGGTGAAGCTTTCTTT. Translating it yields CSAPRGNGQGEAFF. The full variable domain, rest sourced from reference TRBV29-1 and TRBJ1-1, is SAVISQKPSRDICQRGTSLTIQCQVDSQVTMMFWYRQQPGQSLTLIATANQGSEATYESGFVIDKFPISRPNLTFSTLTVSNMSPEDSSIYLCSAPRGNGQGEAFFGQGTRLTVV.

This clonotype was detected ten times or more. This chain uses TRBV5-1 with TRBJ2-7; D is perhaps TRBD1 (5 bases). The V end was cut by 3 bases, the J end by 0 bases, with 16 bases between. The CDR3 totals 16 residues. Germline CDR1 SGHRS, CDR2 YFSETQ. This CDR3 reads CASSYGQDINSYEQYF. CDR3 DNA: TGCGCCAGCAGCTACGGACAAGACATTAACTCCTACGAGCAGTACTTC.

Of note for this clonotype: The conserved final phenylalanine or tryptophan is absent from the CDR3, which likely points to a read error. No DNA is shown, since the ends of the CDR3 on it are uncertain; the CDR3 is the one TCRdb lists. This rearrangement joins TRBV20-1 to TRBJ2-5; the D call TRBD2 from the table was never checked on the DNA. Germline V CDR1 and CDR2: DFQATT, SNEGSKA (reference sequence). A total of 8 residues make up the CDR3, ends included. The chain's CDR3 is CSASGLAG.

This clonotype was seen just once. The rearrangement links TRBV7-2 to TRBJ1-1, with D possibly being TRBD1 (5 bases). Trimming stripped 0 bases from V and 1 base from J, with 9 bases between. The CDR3 length is 15 residues. Germline lookup yields CDR1 SGHTA and CDR2 FQGNSA. CDR3 region: CASSLASGRNTEAFF. As DNA, the CDR3 is TGTGCCAGCAGCTTAGCGTCAGGGCGGAACACTGAAGCTTTCTTT.

The chain joins TRBV10-3 to TRBJ1-2; tentative D call: TRBD1 (5 bases). The CDR3 consists of 14 residues. V was pared by 9 bases and J by 1 base, with 15 bases between. CDR1 and CDR2 (germline): ENHRY, SYGVKD. The CDR3 spells CAIGEAGINYGYTF. CDR3 DNA sequence: TGTGCCATAGGGGAAGCGGGGATTAACTATGGCTACACCTTC.